This TCR beta chain is drawn from a study of beta chain features in type 1 diabetes. Study at large: Sorted cells, approximately 100,000,000 in number, were examined across all samples. Overall study findings and caveats: A moderate, significant TCRB CDR3 shortening appeared in type 1 diabetes across four CD4+ subsets.

Expressed TCRB transcripts got sequenced, as all isolated RNA was reverse transcribed. Repertoires were generated with immunoSEQ multiplex PCR, while TCRdb's copy carries only in-frame clones and drops some. The profile shows nearly 350,000 clones, approximately 9.9% of them singletons. Comment on this clone: Antigen: not known.

CDR1 is SGHTA and CDR2 is FQGNSA in the germline V gene. Trimming left V 0 bases short and J 0 bases short, with 6 bases between. The CDR3 totals 16 residues. A single heparinised draw of roughly 0.11 L on average was taken per donor. The sequence was obtained from a man aged 25-45 years with type 1 diabetes. Sequencing was performed on central memory CD4+ T cells from blood. This chain links TRBV7-2 with TRBJ2-6; no reliable D call. The CDR3 nucleotides are TGTGCCAGCAGCTTAGCGCCCCTCTCTGGGGCCAACGTCCTGACTTTC. This translates into CASSLAPLSGANVLTF.